This T cell receptor (beta chain) derives from a study of cytomegalovirus exposure and HLA in healthy donors. Profiled with immunoSEQ multiplex PCR; TCRdb holds only in-frame clones, not every one. The table shows about 82,000 clones, with 85% to 95% occurring only once. The sequenced material came from PBMCs. This TCR was sampled from a young man in good health and CMV-seronegative.

The CDR3 coding sequence is TGTGCCAGCAGTTTATGGGGACAGGGGGGAAACACCATATATTTT. Translating it yields CASSLWGQGGNTIYF. The V gene is TRBV28, the J gene TRBJ1-3; 10 bases are shared with TRBD1. V was pared by 0 bases and J by 4 bases, with 0 bases of the junction left unmatched. Germline V gene data show CDR1 as MDHEN and CDR2 as SYDVKM. The CDR3 consists of 15 residues.